This T cell receptor (beta chain) was obtained from a study of identical twins. Between the trimmed V and J ends, which lost 1 base and 7 bases, there was a span of 14 bases. CDR1 and CDR2 from the germline V gene are SGHNT and YENEEA. The CDR3 is 15 residues long. Carrying unique molecular identifiers, the cDNA also gained a universal primer site through template switching. TCRdb called the 5' RACE reads again in MiXCR, with one record for every CDR3 protein. The data contain just over 500,000 distinct CDR3 sequences, roughly a fifth of them seen just once; the ten biggest clones take up about 0.93%. These records were also assigned to another study, of T cells expressing NK-cell markers. That work states: Similarly, these clonotypes led the CD3+CD56-NKG2C+ fraction as well in several donors.

V is TRBV11-3 and J is TRBJ1-3, with TRBD1 as a possible D gene (6 bases). This receptor was taken from a woman between 18 and 29 years old in good health. Sample: CD4+ T cells sorted from blood. The CDR3 loop reads CASSLVGGQPNTIYF. As DNA, the CDR3 is TGTGCCAGCAGCTTAGTAGGGGGGCAGCCCAACACCATATATTTT. The entire variable domain, with the rest obtained from reference TRBV11-3 and TRBJ1-3, is as follows: EAGVVQSPRYKIIEKKQPVAFWCNPISGHNTLYWYLQNLGQGPELLIRYENEEAVDDSQLPKDRFSAERLKGVDSTLKIQPAELGDSAVYLCASSLVGGQPNTIYFGEGSWLTVV.